This T cell receptor (beta chain) came from a study of response to subunit inactivated influenza vaccine. MiXCR was run by TCRdb on the RT-PCR reads, yielding one entry per CDR3 protein. This table holds roughly 780,000 distinct CDR3 sequences, roughly 20% found once. From germline, CDR1 is SGHTA and CDR2 FQGNSA. The CDR3 covers 15 residues. This clonotype has a handful of counts. The antigen remains unidentified. At one boundary the junction diverges from the germline segment, which might be a read error. Points from the study as a whole: There was a suggestion from the authors that each seasonal influenza vaccination recruits few new T cells.

V usage is TRBV7-2 and J usage is TRBJ2-5; TRBD2 is a possible D gene (5 bases). The material sequenced was PBMCs from blood, taken more than 4 days after vaccination. The TCR comes from a man aged 45-60 years who received an inactivated influenza vaccine. CDR3 bases: TGTGCCAGCAGCCTAGCAGCTGGCCGGGGAGCGACCCAGTACTTC. This translates into CASSLAAGRGATQYF.